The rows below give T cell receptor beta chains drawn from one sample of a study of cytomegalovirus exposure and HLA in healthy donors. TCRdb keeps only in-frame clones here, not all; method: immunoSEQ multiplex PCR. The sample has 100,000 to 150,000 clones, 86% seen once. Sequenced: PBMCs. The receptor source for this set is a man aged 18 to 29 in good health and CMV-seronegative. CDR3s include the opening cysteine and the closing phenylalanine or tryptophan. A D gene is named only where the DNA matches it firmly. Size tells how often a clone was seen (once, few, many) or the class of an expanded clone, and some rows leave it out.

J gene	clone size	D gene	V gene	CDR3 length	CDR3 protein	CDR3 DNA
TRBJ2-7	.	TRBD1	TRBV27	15	CASSLTQGASYEQYF	TGTGCCAGCAGTTTAACGCAGGGGGCTTCCTACGAGCAGTACTTC
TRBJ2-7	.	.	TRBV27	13	CASSFGTAYEQYF	TGTGCCAGCAGTTTCGGTACAGCCTACGAGCAGTACTTC
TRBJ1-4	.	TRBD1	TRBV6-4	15	CARGTGRPPDEKLFF	TGTGCCAGAGGGACAGGGAGACCTCCGGATGAAAAACTGTTTTTT
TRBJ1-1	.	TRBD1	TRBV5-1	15	CATSRGTGRQGEAFF	TGCGCCACCTCAAGGGGGACAGGGAGGCAAGGTGAAGCTTTCTTT
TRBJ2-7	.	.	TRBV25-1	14	CASSEYGHSYEQYF	TGTGCCAGCAGTGAATATGGGCACTCCTACGAGCAGTACTTC
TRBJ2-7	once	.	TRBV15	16	CATSRDRGRLSYEQYF	TGTGCCACCAGCAGAGATCGGGGTCGTCTCTCCTACGAGCAGTACTTC
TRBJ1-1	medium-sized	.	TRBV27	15	CASSLNLGQNTEAFF	TGTGCCAGCAGTTTGAACCTGGGACAGAACACTGAAGCTTTCTTT
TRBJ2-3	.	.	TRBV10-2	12	CAIGTPWDTQYF	TGCGCCATAGGGACTCCCTGGGATACGCAGTATTTT
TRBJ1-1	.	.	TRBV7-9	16	CASSLQGGVRVTEAFF	TGTGCCAGCAGCTTACAGGGAGGGGTAAGAGTCACTGAAGCTTTCTTT
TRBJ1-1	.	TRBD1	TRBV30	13	CAENRGLNTEAFF	TGTGCCGAAAACAGGGGGCTGAACACTGAAGCTTTCTTT
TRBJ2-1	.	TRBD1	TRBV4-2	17	CASSQDGGQGYNNEQFF	TGTGCCAGCAGCCAAGATGGGGGACAGGGGTACAACAATGAGCAGTTCTTC
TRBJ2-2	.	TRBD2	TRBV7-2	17	CASSSIKASGSPGELFF	TGTGCCAGCAGCTCCATAAAAGCTAGCGGGAGTCCCGGGGAGCTGTTTTTT
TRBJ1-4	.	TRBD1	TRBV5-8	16	CASSQNGQGAEEKLFF	TGTGCCAGCAGCCAAAACGGACAGGGGGCGGAGGAAAAACTGTTTTTT
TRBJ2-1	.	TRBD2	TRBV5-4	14	CASSSYSGINEQFF	TGTGCCAGCAGCTCCTATAGCGGGATCAATGAGCAGTTCTTC
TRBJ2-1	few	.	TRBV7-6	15	CASRRGADKNNEQFF	TGTGCCAGCAGGCGCGGAGCGGATAAGAACAATGAGCAGTTCTTC
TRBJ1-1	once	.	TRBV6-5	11	CASSSGTEAFF	TGTGCCAGCAGTTCTGGGACAGAAGCTTTCTTT
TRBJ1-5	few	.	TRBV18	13	CASSPQSGQPQHF	TGTGCCAGCTCACCACAGTCCGGTCAGCCCCAGCATTTT
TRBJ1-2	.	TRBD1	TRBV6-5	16	CASSLGQGGVGYGYTF	TGTGCCAGCAGTTTGGGACAGGGTGGAGTTGGCTATGGCTACACCTTC
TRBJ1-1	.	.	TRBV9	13	CASSVSQGTEAFF	TGTGCCAGCAGCGTATCCCAGGGGACTGAAGCTTTCTTT
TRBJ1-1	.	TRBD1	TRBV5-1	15	CASSWDRAMNTEAFF	TGCGCCAGCAGCTGGGACAGGGCAATGAACACTGAAGCTTTCTTT
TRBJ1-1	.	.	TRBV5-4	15	CASSPPMGRNTEAFF	TGTGCCAGCAGCCCCCCAATGGGCAGAAACACTGAAGCTTTCTTT
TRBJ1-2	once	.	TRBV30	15	CAWSPKGRGSGGYTF	TGTGCCTGGAGTCCAAAGGGGAGGGGGTCCGGTGGCTACACCTTC
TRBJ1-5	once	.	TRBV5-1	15	CASSHTGGDDQPQHF	TGCGCCAGCAGCCACACAGGCGGGGACGATCAGCCCCAGCATTTT
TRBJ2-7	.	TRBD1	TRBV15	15	CATSRAGTGVYEQYF	TGTGCCACCAGCAGAGCCGGGACAGGGGTGTACGAGCAGTACTTC